Listed here is a single T cell receptor beta chain. Its antigen is currently not known. No qualities accompany the bases; no much larger clone lies one base away. Using the deep immunoSEQ assay, multiplex PCR amplified TCR CDR3 regions from genomic DNA. Extracted genomic DNA from each cell subset was distributed evenly across all wells of several immunoSEQ 96-well plates, and each plate was treated as a replicate. For sorted subsets, each replicate PCR was loaded with approximately 0.2 ug genomic DNA, equivalent to 32,000 or so T cell genomes. Purified libraries were quantified with a Qubit 3.0 fluorometer, sized on a Bioanalyzer 2100, and re-quantified with the KAPA Library Quantification kit. Each immunoSEQ 96-well plate was sequenced on its own single-read 150-cycle Illumina NextSeq 550 flow cell. In the source study's methods: Because only junctional sequences without quality scores were contained in the immunoSEQ output, filtering matching that applied to full-length reads could not be performed. To assign V/J genes and CDR3, sequences were annotated using PyIR, a Python wrapper for IgBLAST v1.9, with IMGT germline references. Reads with weak V/J assignments (E-value above 1e-6), missing CDR3, stop codons, out-of-frame junctions, or ambiguous translated residues were removed. V3J clonotypes were defined as sequences sharing an identical inferred V gene, J gene, and CDR3 amino acid sequence. The percentage overlap between two repertoires was calculated by dividing the number of shared unique clonotypes by the size of the smaller repertoire. Richness of each repertoire was evaluated using RTK rarefaction, the Chao1 estimator, and Recon v2.1 estimates of unobserved clonotypes. OLGA was used to compute generation probabilities for all TCRbeta clonotypes that the gDNA method yielded from four donors. In its TCRdb copy, this immuneACCESS table keeps in-frame sequences only and misses some clones. Where compared with another copy, unresolved V genes explain less than half of these, and the others have no known cause. For V, J and clone size, that table is used; D and trimming come from the DNA. This sample comprises about 1.5 million clones, 95% to 99% of them detected only once. Together, the top ten hold 0.45% of the sample.

This sample is drawn from a study of shared clonotypes between healthy human individuals (dated by TCRdb to about 2020). Describing the broader study: A few men and a couple of women, aged 18 to 49 years, made up the cohort. To estimate repertoire size and how much clonotypes are shared between individuals, the study performed deep sequencing of blood TCR repertoires from roughly five healthy adults. To increase sequencing depth and limit assay-specific biases, different laboratories used diverse techniques to prepare libraries and sequence TCR repertoires. For each donor, CD4 naive and CD4 memory were each given three plates, CD8 naive was given two plates, and CD8 memory was given one plate. Leukapheresis yielded between about 0.85 and 10 billion PBMCs per donor. The paper as a whole reports these results and caveats: Because the study included only a small number of donors, the genetic and exposure-history diversity represented was limited. About 5% of naive CD4, 3.5% of naive CD8, approximately 2% of memory CD4, and around 0.42% of memory CD8 clonotypes were shared across a few donors. Naive subsets generally had larger estimated clonotype richness than memory subsets did. Only blood was sampled, and tissue TCR repertoires likely differ from those in blood. Higher generation probabilities were observed for clonotypes shared by all four sorted-subset donors than for non-shared clonotypes. Incomplete sequencing was indicated by rarefaction of sorted-subset datasets, despite the large sequencing depth. Pairwise subsampling indicated that sequencing depth was expected to affect the degree of clonotype sharing among donors.

Donors were healthy HIV-negative adults with no recently reported acute infections or vaccinations. Only Caucasian adults living in Nashville, Tennessee, USA were represented among the donors. CD4+ T cells were enriched by magnetic negative selection; naive cells were then positively selected on CD45RA, and the negative fraction formed the memory subset. After blood collection by leukapheresis, PBMCs were isolated using Ficoll-Histopaque density gradient centrifugation and then cryopreserved in the vapor phase of liquid nitrogen. Purity and quantity of every magnetically sorted T cell population were checked by analytical flow cytometry. Genomic DNA was isolated from every sorted fraction and measured by UV absorbance on a Nanodrop 2000c. Sequenced sample: naive CD4+ T cells sorted from blood. Read against the paper, the sample's cell subset or site label means: CD45RA+ positively selected. This clonotype was sampled from a man between 25 and 39 years old in good health.

DNA sequence: TGCGCCAGCAGCTTGGTTTCCGGCGAAGGCACAGATACGCAGTATTTT. Its coded protein is CASSLVSGEGTDTQYF. Recombination joined TRBV5-1 with TRBJ2-3, with the D gene not clear enough to name. The CDR1 and CDR2 encoded by the germline V gene are SGHRS and YFSETQ. V and J are truncated by 0 bases and 1 base respectively, leaving an intervening sequence of 12 bases. The CDR3 spans 16 residues, from the cysteine through the phenylalanine. Only the CDR3 DNA stays, 48 bases, in frame from base 1.